This entry features one T cell receptor beta chain sequence. There are 15 residues in the CDR3. Germline loops: CDR1 SGHTA, CDR2 FQGNSA. V lost 5 bases, J lost 1 base, and 14 bases lay in between. The entry originates in a study of glioma-infiltrating T cells after dendritic cell vaccination. Study overall: Dendritic cells derived from monocytes and pulsed with autologous tumor lysate formed the vaccine. Three intradermal dendritic cell vaccine injections were given every two weeks.

Produced via immunoSEQ multiplex PCR; TCRdb's table is partial and in-frame only. This sample has roughly 82,000 clones, with roughly 89% found just once. Sample: blood, taken before dendritic cell vaccination. The TCR comes from a human donor with glioblastoma. V is TRBV7-2 and J is TRBJ2-5; weak D call: TRBD1 (5 bases). The CDR3 DNA reads as TGTGCCAGCAGCCCTAGGGGCGACAGCCAAGAGACCCAGTACTTC. Protein: CASSPRGDSQETQYF.